The present T cell receptor (beta chain) was sequenced within a study of breast tumors, draining lymph nodes, adjacent tissues. Study-level findings and limits: Most tumor T cells seemingly derive from lymph node, then expand in tumor. Tumor T cell lymph node origin was a supported hypothesis, not proven. Luminal-like breast cancer showed significantly greater tumor-nontumor repertoire similarity than basal-like breast cancer did. Compared with lymph nodes, tumors were less diverse; compared with nontumor tissue, more.

Axillary draining lymph nodes of breast cancer patients supplied the node samples. A remark on this clonotype: What it recognizes is unknown.

TCRdb used MiXCR to reprocess the multiplex PCR reads, holding one entry per CDR3 protein. The sample lists 150,000 to 250,000 distinct CDR3 sequences, around 33% occurring once. Material for sequencing was axillary lymph node tissue. The clonotype comes from a female donor with breast cancer. Some clones in this sample may be carry-over from other donors' samples.

CDR3 DNA: TGTGCCAGCAGCAAACTAGCGGGAGTTGAAAAACTGTTTTTT. Its protein product is CASSKLAGVEKLFF. The chain has TRBV2 and TRBJ1-4; unclear D gene. The V and J ends lost 6 bases and 7 bases respectively, with 15 bases between them. From germline, CDR1 is SNHLY and CDR2 FYNNEI. CDR3 size: 14 residues.